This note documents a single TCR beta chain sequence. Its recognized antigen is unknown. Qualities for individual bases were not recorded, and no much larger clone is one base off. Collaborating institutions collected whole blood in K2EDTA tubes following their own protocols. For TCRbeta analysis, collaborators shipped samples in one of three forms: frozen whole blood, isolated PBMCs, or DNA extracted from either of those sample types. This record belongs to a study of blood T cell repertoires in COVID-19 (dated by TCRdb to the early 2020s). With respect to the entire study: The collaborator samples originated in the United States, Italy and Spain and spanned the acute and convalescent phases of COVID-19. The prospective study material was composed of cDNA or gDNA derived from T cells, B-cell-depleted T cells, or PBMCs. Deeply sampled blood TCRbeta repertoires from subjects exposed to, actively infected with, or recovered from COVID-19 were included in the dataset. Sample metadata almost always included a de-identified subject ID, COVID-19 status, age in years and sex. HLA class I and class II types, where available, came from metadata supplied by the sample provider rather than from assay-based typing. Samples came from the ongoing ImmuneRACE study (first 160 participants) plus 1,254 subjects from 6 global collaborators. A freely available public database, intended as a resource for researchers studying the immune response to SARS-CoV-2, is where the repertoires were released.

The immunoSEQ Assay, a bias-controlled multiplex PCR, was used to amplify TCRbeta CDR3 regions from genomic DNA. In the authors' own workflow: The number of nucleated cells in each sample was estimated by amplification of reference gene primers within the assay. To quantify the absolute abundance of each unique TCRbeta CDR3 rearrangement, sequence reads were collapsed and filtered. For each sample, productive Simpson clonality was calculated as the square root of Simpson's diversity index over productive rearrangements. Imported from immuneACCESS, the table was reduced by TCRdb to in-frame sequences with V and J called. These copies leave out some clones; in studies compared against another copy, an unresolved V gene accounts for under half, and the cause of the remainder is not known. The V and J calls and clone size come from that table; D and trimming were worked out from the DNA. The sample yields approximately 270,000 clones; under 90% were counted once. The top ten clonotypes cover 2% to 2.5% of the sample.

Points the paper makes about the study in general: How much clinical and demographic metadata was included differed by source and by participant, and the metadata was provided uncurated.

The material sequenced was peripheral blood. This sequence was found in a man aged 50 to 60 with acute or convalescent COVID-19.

The sequenced DNA: TGTGCCAGCAGTCGGACAGGGGTTCAGCCCCAGCATTTT. It specifies CASSRTGVQPQHF. The chain was built from TRBV12-3 or TRBV12-4 and TRBJ1-5; 9 of the junction bases match TRBD1. The junction shows trimming of 5 bases on V and 6 bases on J, and the gene matches do not reach 2 bases of it. The CDR3 sequence holds 13 residues, the cysteine and phenylalanine included. CDR3 DNA only is kept here, 39 bases in frame from base 1.